This paragraph reports one TCR beta chain. Its antigen is unknown. Patients who had autoimmune disease history or got systemic immunosuppression were left out. Trimming pared 3 bases from V and 3 bases from J, leaving 12 bases between. The germline gives CDR1 KGHSH, CDR2 LQKENI. CDR3 size: 15 residues. The data are from a study of OX40 agonist ivuxolimab in advanced cancers. Regarding the study as a whole: Averaging showed that CD8+ T cells had more expanded clones than CD4+ did. The antigen specificity of the peripheral T cells (those that were expanded) was not determined. Circulating CD4+ and CD8+ T cells showed clonal expansion by week 6 at 0.1 to 3.0 mg/kg.

Measured with immunoSEQ multiplex PCR; TCRdb has only the in-frame clones, and not every one. The sample comprises under 90,000 clones, approximately 80% of which are singletons, and almost 1.5% rests with the top ten. The chain joins TRBV18 to TRBJ1-5; a weak D match, TRBD1 (6 bases). Sequences were derived from CD4+ or CD8+ T cells sorted from blood, sampled in a trial of the OX40 agonist ivuxolimab. This TCR was recovered from an adult with an advanced solid tumor such as melanoma, head and neck, liver or kidney cancer. CDR3: CASSPRDMANQPQHF. In DNA, the CDR3 is TGTGCCAGCTCACCTCGGGACATGGCCAATCAGCCCCAGCATTTT.